This TCR beta chain emerged from a study of CD8 T cells in Susac syndrome. Study observations and caveats: Acknowledgment was made by the study that its TCR sequencing and HLA analysis involved a relatively small number of individuals.

With random hexamers, reverse transcription was performed on roughly 0.5 to 1 ug of RNA. The method of amplification for TCR beta CDR3 was immunoSEQ multiplex PCR, covering 54 Vbeta and 13 Jbeta. TCRdb passed the immunoSEQ multiplex PCR reads through MiXCR, listing each CDR3 protein once. The sample carries fewer than 250,000 distinct CDR3 sequences, more than 85% recorded once. Sequencing targeted TCR beta in T cells from blood (CD8+ and CD4+). Purification of the CD8+ and CD4+ T cells relied on negative isolation, and TEMRA cells underwent FACS enrichment. CDR1 and CDR2 (germline): SEHNR, FQNEAQ (reference sequence). This CDR3 is 12 amino acids long. V gave up 3 bases and J gave up 2 bases, with 5 bases separating them. In regard to this clonotype: The antigen is undetermined.

This chain joins TRBV7-9 and TRBJ2-7; the D is unclear. Sequenced: CD8+ T cells from PBMCs. This TCR was sampled from a human donor with multiple sclerosis. CDR3 nucleotides: TGTGCCAGCAGCTTTAGTGCCTACGAGCAGTACTTC. Its translation is CASSFSAYEQYF.